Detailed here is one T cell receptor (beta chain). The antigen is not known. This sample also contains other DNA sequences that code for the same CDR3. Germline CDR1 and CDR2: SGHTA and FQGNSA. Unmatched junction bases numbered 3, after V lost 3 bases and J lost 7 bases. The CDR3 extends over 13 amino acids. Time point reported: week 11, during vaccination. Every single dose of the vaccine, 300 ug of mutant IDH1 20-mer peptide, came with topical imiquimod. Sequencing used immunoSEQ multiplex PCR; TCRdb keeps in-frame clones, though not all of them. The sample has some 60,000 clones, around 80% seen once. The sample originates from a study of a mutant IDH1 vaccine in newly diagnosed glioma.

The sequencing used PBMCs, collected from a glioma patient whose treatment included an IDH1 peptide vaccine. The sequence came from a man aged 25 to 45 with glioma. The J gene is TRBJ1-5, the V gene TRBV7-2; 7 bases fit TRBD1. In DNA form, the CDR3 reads TGTGCCAGCAGCTTCGACAGGGACCAGCCCCAGCATTTT. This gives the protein CASSFDRDQPQHF.